A selection of T cell receptor beta chains follows, all from one sample in a study of patients and donors after allogeneic stem cell transplantation. TCRdb reprocessed the RT-PCR reads with MiXCR, giving one entry per CDR3 protein. The data show roughly 150,000 distinct CDR3 sequences, with 24% seen just once and around 26% held by the top ten. Sequences were obtained from blood, either unsorted or a sorted T cell fraction (not recorded which). The receptors shown here come from a human donor who was either an allogeneic HSCT recipient or a stem cell or donor lymphocyte infusion donor (not recorded which). It is not recorded whose cells these are; they may come from a transplant donor. CDR3s include the opening cysteine and the closing phenylalanine or tryptophan. The D gene is left open where the match is weak. Expanded clones are given a class, and other clones once, few, many or no size at all.

j_call d_call clone_size v_call cdr3_aa cdr3_nt
TRBJ2-1 - few TRBV7-2 CASSPQGLRDEQFF TGTGCCAGCAGCCCGCAGGGGCTGCGGGATGAGCAGTTCTTC
TRBJ1-1 - - TRBV12-3/TRBV12-4 CASSFSFGAIEAFF TGTGCCAGCAGTTTCTCATTCGGGGCGATTGAAGCTTTCTTT
TRBJ2-1 - few TRBV12-3/TRBV12-4 CASTGRDSNYNEQFF TGTGCCAGCACCGGGAGGGACAGTAACTACAATGAGCAGTTCTTC
TRBJ2-7 - - TRBV29-1 CSVEVVHSYEQYF TGCAGCGTTGAAGTTGTCCACTCCTACGAGCAGTACTTC
TRBJ1-4 TRBD1 - TRBV20-1 CSASGQGAANEKLFF TGCAGTGCTAGCGGCCAGGGGGCAGCTAATGAAAAACTGTTTTTT
TRBJ1-5 - - TRBV7-8 CASSRDRNQPQHF TGTGCCAGCAGTCGCGACAGGAACCAGCCCCAGCATTTT
TRBJ2-7 - once TRBV20-1 CSALGHTSSYEQYF TGCAGTGCCCTAGGCCACACCAGCTCCTACGAGCAGTACTTC
TRBJ2-5 TRBD2 - TRBV5-4 CASSGGETQYF TGTGCCAGCTCCGGGGGGGAGACCCAGTACTTC
TRBJ1-3 - - TRBV14 CASSQDEGATGNTIYF TGTGCCAGCAGCCAAGATGAAGGCGCGACTGGAAACACCATATATTTT
TRBJ1-2 - many TRBV5-1 CASSLDGTPFNYGYTF TGCGCCAGCAGCTTGGATGGGACTCCCTTTAACTATGGCTACACCTTC
TRBJ2-1 - few TRBV29-1 CSVVEGFGNYNEQFF TGCAGCGTAGTCGAAGGTTTTGGGAACTACAATGAGCAGTTCTTC
TRBJ1-1 - - TRBV4-1 CASSQDLAAAEAFF TGCGCCAGCAGCCAAGATCTGGCGGCGGCTGAAGCTTTCTTT
TRBJ2-7 TRBD2 - TRBV20-1 CSARESSASGGPRRYF TGCAGTGCTAGAGAGAGTAGTGCTAGCGGGGGGCCAAGAAGGTACTTC
TRBJ2-1 - once TRBV12-3/TRBV12-4 CASSSQGLEKFF TGTGCCAGCAGTTCTCAGGGACTCGAGAAGTTCTTC
TRBJ2-4 TRBD1 - TRBV6-2/TRBV6-3 CASDTGGRNIRYF TGTGCCAGCGACACAGGGGGGCGAAACATTCGGTACTTC
TRBJ1-2 TRBD1 - TRBV29-1 CSVGEGAEGYTF TGCAGCGTTGGTGAGGGGGCGGAGGGCTACACCTTC
TRBJ1-1 - many TRBV19 CASSITGPNTEAFF TGTGCCAGTAGTATAACAGGGCCGAACACTGAAGCTTTCTTT
TRBJ1-5 TRBD1 few TRBV7-6 CASSLVRGRGQPQHF TGTGCCAGCAGCTTAGTAAGGGGGCGCGGACAGCCCCAGCATTTT
TRBJ1-1 - - TRBV12-5 CASGLVISGATEAFF TGTGCTAGTGGTTTGGTAATTTCTGGGGCGACTGAAGCTTTCTTT
TRBJ1-1 TRBD1 - TRBV6-2/TRBV6-3 CASTSRGTNTEAFF TGTGCCAGCACCTCCAGGGGGACCAACACTGAAGCTTTCTTT
TRBJ2-1 TRBD2 few TRBV20-1 CSASWGGNNEQFF TGCAGTGCTAGTTGGGGGGGAAACAATGAGCAGTTCTTC
TRBJ2-2 - - TRBV5-1 CASSLTVNANTGELFF TGCGCCAGCAGCCTGACAGTTAACGCGAACACCGGGGAGCTGTTTTTT
TRBJ2-1 TRBD1 few TRBV29-1 CSDTGGLYNEQFF TGCAGCGACACAGGGGGGCTTTACAATGAGCAGTTCTTC
TRBJ1-1 - many TRBV11-2 CASSFNRWNTEAFF TGTGCCAGCAGCTTCAACAGGTGGAACACTGAAGCTTTCTTT
TRBJ2-3 - - TRBV11-2 CASSSTQGSADTQYF TGTGCCAGCAGCTCAACCCAAGGCTCGGCAGATACGCAGTATTTT
TRBJ2-7 - - TRBV29-1 CSVDGANYEQYF TGCAGCGTTGACGGGGCGAACTACGAGCAGTACTTC
TRBJ2-2 - - TRBV20-1 CSARSGWELFF TGCAGTGCTAGGTCCGGATGGGAGCTGTTTTTT
TRBJ1-5 - few TRBV12-3/TRBV12-4 CASSYNTGLNQPQHF TGTGCCAGCAGTTATAACACAGGGCTTAATCAGCCCCAGCATTTT
TRBJ1-2 - - TRBV4-2 CASSQGMVGPKSYTF TGTGCCAGCAGCCAAGGAATGGTGGGCCCTAAGAGCTACACCTTC
TRBJ1-3 TRBD1 few TRBV7-6 CASSLVPGQLSESGNTIYF TGTGCCAGCAGCTTAGTCCCGGGACAGCTAAGTGAGTCCGGAAACACCATATATTTT
TRBJ2-7 - - TRBV28 CASSLAVGYYEQYF TGTGCCAGCAGTTTGGCGGTGGGATACTACGAGCAGTACTTC
TRBJ2-7 - few TRBV24-1 CATDFREPYEQYF TGTGCCACTGATTTCAGGGAACCCTACGAGCAGTACTTC
TRBJ1-1 - few TRBV9 CASSVALEGRGENTEAFF TGTGCCAGCAGCGTAGCCCTGGAGGGGCGAGGAGAGAACACTGAAGCTTTCTTT